The text below deals with one TCR beta chain. The CDR3 length is 15 residues. Germline V gives CDR1 SGHAT, CDR2 FQNNGV. V was shortened by 7 bases and J by 9 bases, with 22 bases between the two germline ends. The sample belongs to a study of blood T cell repertoires in COVID-19. Study details: Samples taken during acute and convalescent COVID-19 were collected in the United States, Italy and Spain. From T cells, B-cell-depleted T cells, or PBMCs came the material, which was cDNA or gDNA.

In the source study's methods: Amplification of reference gene primers provided the estimated nucleated cell counts. TCRdb's copy holds only in-frame clones and misses some; the assay was immunoSEQ multiplex PCR. V, J and clone size were drawn from that table, and D and trimming were deduced from the DNA. The table shows some 190,000 clones, with more than 70% occurring only once. This chain links TRBV11-2 with TRBJ2-1, with TRBD1 as a possible D gene (6 bases). The TCR was taken from a woman aged 35 to 49 who had recovered from COVID-19. The sample taken for sequencing was peripheral blood. CDR3 in DNA: TGTGCCAGCATCAAAATCAGGGGCAAATTAGGTGAGCAGTTCTTC. Its translation: CASIKIRGKLGEQFF.